This section outlines one T cell receptor beta chain sequence together with its context. The antigen is unknown. The CDR3 consists of 14 residues. The V gene's germline CDR1 is LGHNA and CDR2 YSLEER. Trimming cost V 0 bases and J 3 bases, with 7 bases left between them. This sample stems from a study of T-cell memory formation after mild COVID-19. Study-level information: Across donors, TCR clusters were largely donor specific. Study observations and caveats: Day 15 to 85 contracting clones showed balanced CD4/CD8; day 15 to 37 expanders favored CD4+. Cross-reactive memory appears to have joined, as suggested by some responding clones showing up in pre-infection memory.

A 5'RACE reaction primed in the constant segment made cDNA libraries of TCR alpha and TCR beta, and these carried sample barcodes and UMIs. MiXCR, run by TCRdb on the 5' RACE reads, gives a single entry per CDR3 protein. The table records under 300,000 distinct CDR3 sequences, 15% to 20% of them present only once. This chain uses TRBV4-3 with TRBJ2-3; D is undetermined. The clonotype was recovered from a man younger than 35 who had mild COVID-19 (a few samples of this study predate the infection). Cell type and time point are not known. Sample: PBMCs or a T cell subset sorted from them (not recorded which). CDR3 protein: CASSQDRPTDTQYF. CDR3 DNA sequence: TGCGCCAGCAGCCAAGACCGACCGACAGATACGCAGTATTTT.